The T cell receptor (beta chain) under discussion was sequenced for a study of cytomegalovirus exposure and HLA in healthy donors. A multiplex PCR was run with 60 Vbeta primers and 13 Jbeta primers. Libraries were prepared by immunoSEQ multiplex PCR; TCRdb keeps only in-frame clonotypes and omits some of them. Here the sample spans about 180,000 clones, roughly 76% being singletons. On this clone itself: Its antigen is still unknown.

Study results and limitations: Fewer N-insertions than the roughly 670-donor mean were reportedly shown by an Asian-associated ancestry cluster in a later analysis. Most of the TCR beta V segments (in an earlier analysis) were productive either about 87% or about 30% of the time. A later analysis linked a missense variant in DCLRE1C to the trimming of TCR beta V and J genes. Most TCRs appeared rarely, but some public TCRs recurred in many donors.

The germline gives CDR1 SGDLS, CDR2 YYNGEE. V lost 0 bases to trimming and J lost 3 bases; unmatched junction nucleotides: 6. The CDR3 is 15 residues long. The TCR was taken from a woman younger than 30 in good health and CMV-seropositive. Specimen: PBMCs. The V call is TRBV9, the J call TRBJ2-7; TRBD1 matches 7 bases. CDR3 in amino acids: CASSVERTGYYEQYF. The CDR3 DNA reads as TGTGCCAGCAGCGTAGAGCGGACAGGATACTACGAGCAGTACTTC.